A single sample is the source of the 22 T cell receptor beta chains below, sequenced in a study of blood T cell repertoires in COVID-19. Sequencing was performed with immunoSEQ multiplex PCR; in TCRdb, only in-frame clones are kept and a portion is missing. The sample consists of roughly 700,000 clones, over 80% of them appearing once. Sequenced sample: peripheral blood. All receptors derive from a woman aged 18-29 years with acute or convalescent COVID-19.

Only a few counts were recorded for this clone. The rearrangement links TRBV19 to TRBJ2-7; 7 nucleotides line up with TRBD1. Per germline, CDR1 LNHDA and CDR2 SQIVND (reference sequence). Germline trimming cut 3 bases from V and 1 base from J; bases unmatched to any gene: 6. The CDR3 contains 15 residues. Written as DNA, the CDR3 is TGTGCCAGTAGTATTAGCCAGGGGGAATCCTACGAGCAGTACTTC. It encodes CASSISQGESYEQYF.

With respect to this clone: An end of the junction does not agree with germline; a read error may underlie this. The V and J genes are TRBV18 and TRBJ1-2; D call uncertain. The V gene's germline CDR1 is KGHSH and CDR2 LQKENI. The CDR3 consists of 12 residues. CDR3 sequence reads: CASSLDNSGYTF. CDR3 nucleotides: TGTGCCAGCTCACTCGACAACTCTGGCTACACCTTC.

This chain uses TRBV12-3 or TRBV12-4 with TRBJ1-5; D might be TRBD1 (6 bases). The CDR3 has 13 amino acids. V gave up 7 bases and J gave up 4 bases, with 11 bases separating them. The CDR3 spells CASNGQYNQPQHF. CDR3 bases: TGTGCCAGCAATGGACAGTATAATCAGCCCCAGCATTTT.

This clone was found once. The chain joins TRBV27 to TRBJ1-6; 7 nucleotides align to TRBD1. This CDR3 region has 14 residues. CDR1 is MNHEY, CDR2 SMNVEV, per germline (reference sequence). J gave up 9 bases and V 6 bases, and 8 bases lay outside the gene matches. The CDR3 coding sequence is TGTGCCAGCAGCCAGACAGGGAGACGTTCACCCCTCCACTTT. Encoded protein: CASSQTGRRSPLHF.

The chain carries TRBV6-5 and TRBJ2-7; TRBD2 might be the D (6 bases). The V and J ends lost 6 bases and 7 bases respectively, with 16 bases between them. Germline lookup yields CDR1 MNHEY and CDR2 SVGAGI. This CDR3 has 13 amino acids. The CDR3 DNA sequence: TGTGCCAGCAGGGGCCCGGGGAGGTGGGAGCAGTACTTC. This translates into CASRGPGRWEQYF.

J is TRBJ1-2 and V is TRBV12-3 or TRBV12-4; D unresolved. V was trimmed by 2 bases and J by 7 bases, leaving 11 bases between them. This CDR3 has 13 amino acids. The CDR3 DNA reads TGTGCCAGCAGTTTATCCCGGGGTAGTGGCTACACCTTC. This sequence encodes CASSLSRGSGYTF.

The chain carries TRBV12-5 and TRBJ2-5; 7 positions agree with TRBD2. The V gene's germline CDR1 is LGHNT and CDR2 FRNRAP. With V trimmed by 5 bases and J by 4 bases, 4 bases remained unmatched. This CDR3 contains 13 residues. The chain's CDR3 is CASGQLAGETQYF. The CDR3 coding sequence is TGTGCTAGTGGTCAATTAGCGGGAGAGACCCAGTACTTC.

Here the CDR3 reads CASSLAQGGNQPQHF. The CDR3 region has the DNA TGTGCCAGCAGCTTAGCCCAGGGTGGCAATCAGCCCCAGCATTTT. V and J are TRBV7-8 and TRBJ1-5, with D tentatively TRBD1 (5 bases). The CDR3 is 15 residues long. V was pared by 0 bases and J by 2 bases, with 8 bases between. Germline V gene lookup returns CDR1 SGHVS and CDR2 FQNEAQ.

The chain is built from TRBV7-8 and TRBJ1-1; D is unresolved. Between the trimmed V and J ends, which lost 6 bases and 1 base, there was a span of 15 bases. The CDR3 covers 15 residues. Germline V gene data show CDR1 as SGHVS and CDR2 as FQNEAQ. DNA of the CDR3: TGTGCCAGCAGGCCCTGGAGGTTGGGGAACACTGAAGCTTTCTTT. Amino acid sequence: CASRPWRLGNTEAFF.

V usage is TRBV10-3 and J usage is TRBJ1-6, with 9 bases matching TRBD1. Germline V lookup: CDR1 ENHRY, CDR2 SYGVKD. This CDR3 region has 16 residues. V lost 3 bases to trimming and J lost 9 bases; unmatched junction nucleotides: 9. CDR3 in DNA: TGTGCCATCAGTGAACGGAAGGGACAGGGTGGTTCACCCCTCCACTTT. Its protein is CAISERKGQGGSPLHF.

Here the CDR3 DNA reads TGTGCCAGCAGTGAAGACAGGAATCGTGCCGGGTGGGAGCTGTTTTTT. Translated, it gives CASSEDRNRAGWELFF. This rearrangement joins TRBV2 to TRBJ2-2; weak D call: TRBD1 (5 bases). Germline V gives CDR1 SNHLY, CDR2 FYNNEI. Trimming took off 1 base at V and 9 bases at J, with 18 bases between the two ends. The CDR3 totals 16 residues.

DNA of the CDR3: TGCGCCAGCAGCCAAGTAGACACAGATACGCAGTATTTT. Translating it yields CASSQVDTDTQYF. V gene TRBV4-3 combines with J gene TRBJ2-3, with unresolved D. CDR3 size: 13 residues. Germline-derived CDR1 and CDR2 are LGHNA and YSLEER. Deletions cut 1 base from V and 2 bases from J, with 4 bases between.

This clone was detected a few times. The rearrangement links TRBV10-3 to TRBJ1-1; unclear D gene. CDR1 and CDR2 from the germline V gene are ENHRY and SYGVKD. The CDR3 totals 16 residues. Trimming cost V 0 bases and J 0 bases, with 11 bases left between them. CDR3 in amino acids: CAISESRLNMNTEAFF. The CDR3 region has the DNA TGTGCCATCAGTGAGTCGAGGCTGAACATGAACACTGAAGCTTTCTTT.

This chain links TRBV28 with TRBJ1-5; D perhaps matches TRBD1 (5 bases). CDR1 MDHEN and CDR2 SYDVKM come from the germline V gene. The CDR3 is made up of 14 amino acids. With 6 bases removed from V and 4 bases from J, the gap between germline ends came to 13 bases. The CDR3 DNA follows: TGTGCCAGCAGCTGGTCGGGGGAGAATCAGCCCCAGCATTTT. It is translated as CASSWSGENQPQHF.

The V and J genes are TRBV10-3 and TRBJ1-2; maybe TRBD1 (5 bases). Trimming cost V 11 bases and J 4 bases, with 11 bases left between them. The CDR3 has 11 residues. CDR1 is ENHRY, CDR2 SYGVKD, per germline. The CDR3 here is CAVHQGYGYTF. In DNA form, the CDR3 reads TGTGCCGTACACCAGGGCTATGGCTACACCTTC.

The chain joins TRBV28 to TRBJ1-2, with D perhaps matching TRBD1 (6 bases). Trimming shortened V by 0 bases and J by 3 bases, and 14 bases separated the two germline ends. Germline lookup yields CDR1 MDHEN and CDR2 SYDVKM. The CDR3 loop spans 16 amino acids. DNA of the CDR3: TGTGCCAGCAGTTTATGGGGGGGGCAGGGCCACTATGGCTACACCTTC. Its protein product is CASSLWGGQGHYGYTF.

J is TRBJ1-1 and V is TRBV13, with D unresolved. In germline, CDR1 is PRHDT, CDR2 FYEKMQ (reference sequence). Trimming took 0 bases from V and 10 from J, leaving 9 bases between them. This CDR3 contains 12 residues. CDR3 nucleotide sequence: TGTGCCAGCAGCTTAGGGGCAGCGGGAGCTTTCTTT. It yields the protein CASSLGAAGAFF.

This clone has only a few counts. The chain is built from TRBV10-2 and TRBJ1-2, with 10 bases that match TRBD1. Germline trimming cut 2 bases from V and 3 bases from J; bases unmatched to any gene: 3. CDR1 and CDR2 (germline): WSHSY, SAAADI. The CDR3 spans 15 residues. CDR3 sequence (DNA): TGCGCCAGCAGTGAGCGAGGACAGGGGGACTATGGCTACACCTTC. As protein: CASSERGQGDYGYTF.

CDR3 bases: TGTGCCAGAAGCCCCCCGGGAGAGACCCAGTACTTC. Protein sequence: CARSPPGETQYF. The chain joins TRBV5-3 to TRBJ2-5, with D hard to call. TRBV5-3 is sorted into the ORF group, with uncertain function. Trimming took off 4 bases at V and 4 bases at J, with 8 bases between the two ends. CDR3 length: 12 residues.

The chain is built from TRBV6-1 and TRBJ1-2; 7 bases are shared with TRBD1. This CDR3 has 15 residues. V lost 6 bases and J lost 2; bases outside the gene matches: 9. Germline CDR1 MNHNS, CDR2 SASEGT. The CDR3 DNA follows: TGTGCCAGCAGATATGGACAGGACCGGAACTATGGCTACACCTTC. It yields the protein CASRYGQDRNYGYTF.

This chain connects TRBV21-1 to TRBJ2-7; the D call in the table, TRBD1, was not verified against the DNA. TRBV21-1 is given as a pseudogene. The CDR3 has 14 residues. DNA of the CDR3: TGTGCCAGCAGCTTGGGCAGGGGGCGAGACGAGCAGTACTTC. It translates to CASSLGRGRDEQYF.

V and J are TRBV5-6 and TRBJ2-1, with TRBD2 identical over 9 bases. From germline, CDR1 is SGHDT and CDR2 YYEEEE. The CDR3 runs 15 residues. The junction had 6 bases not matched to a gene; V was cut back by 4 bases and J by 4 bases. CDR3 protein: CASSRIAGVYNEQFF. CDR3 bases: TGTGCCAGCAGCCGCATAGCGGGGGTGTACAATGAGCAGTTCTTC.